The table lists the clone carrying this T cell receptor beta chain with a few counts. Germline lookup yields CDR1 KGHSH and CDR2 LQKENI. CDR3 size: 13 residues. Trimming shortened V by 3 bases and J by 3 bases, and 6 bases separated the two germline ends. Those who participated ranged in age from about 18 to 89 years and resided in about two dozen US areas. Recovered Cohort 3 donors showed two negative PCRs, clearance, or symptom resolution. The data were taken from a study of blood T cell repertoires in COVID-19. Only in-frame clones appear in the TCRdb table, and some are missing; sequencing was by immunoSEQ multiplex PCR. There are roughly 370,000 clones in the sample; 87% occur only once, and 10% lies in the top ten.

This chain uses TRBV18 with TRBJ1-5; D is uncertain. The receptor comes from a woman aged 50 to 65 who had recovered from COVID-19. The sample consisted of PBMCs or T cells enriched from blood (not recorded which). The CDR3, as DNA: TGTGCCAGCTCACCTTCGGTCAATCAGCCCCAGCATTTT. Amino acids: CASSPSVNQPQHF.